The clone carrying this T cell receptor (beta chain) has more than one count but fewer than ten. Its antigen is not known. This entry comes from a study of blood T cells in healthy people across ages. Study-wide results and caveats: Donor CMV status was unknown, possibly confounding expanded clonotype changes. Both higher diversity and more naive CD4+ cells marked long-lived donors when set against aged donors.

Extractions gave at least 5 micrograms of total RNA per sample. This CDR3 has 14 amino acids. V lost 3 bases and J 2 bases, leaving 12 bases between the germline ends. The germline V gene has CDR1 DFQATT and CDR2 SNEGSKA (reference sequence). Then a second PCR, running roughly 7 to 11 cycles, was carried out with a sample-barcoded 5' primer and a J-beta primer mix. Carrying 12 random nucleotides, a template-switch adaptor labeled each individual cDNA molecule. TCRdb ran MiXCR on the 5' RACE reads and lists one entry per CDR3 protein. The repertoire holds about 1.8 million distinct CDR3 sequences, with around half as singletons.

The TCR originated in a woman in her forties in good health. This chain joins TRBV20-1 and TRBJ2-3; D ambiguous. The sequencing input was blood. The CDR3 DNA sequence: TGCAGTGCTAGCATTAGTGGGAACACAGATACGCAGTATTTT. Amino acids: CSASISGNTDTQYF.